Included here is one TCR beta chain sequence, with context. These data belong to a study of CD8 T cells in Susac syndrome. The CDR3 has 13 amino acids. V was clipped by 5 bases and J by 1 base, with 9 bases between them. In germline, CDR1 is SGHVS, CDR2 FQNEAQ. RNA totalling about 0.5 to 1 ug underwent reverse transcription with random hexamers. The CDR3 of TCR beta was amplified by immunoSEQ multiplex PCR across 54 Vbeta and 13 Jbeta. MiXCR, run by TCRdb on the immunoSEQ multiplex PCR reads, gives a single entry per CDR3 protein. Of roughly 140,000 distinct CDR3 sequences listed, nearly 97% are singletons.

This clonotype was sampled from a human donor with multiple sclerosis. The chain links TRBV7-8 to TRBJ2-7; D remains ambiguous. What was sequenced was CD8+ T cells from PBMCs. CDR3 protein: CASSTGSSYEQYF. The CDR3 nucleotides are TGTGCCAGCAGCACTGGATCTTCCTACGAGCAGTACTTC.